This record concerns one TCR beta chain sequence. Which antigen it targets is not known. It has no much larger one-base neighbor in the sample; base qualities were not kept. The data were obtained in a study of graft-versus-host responses after intestinal transplantation (dated by TCRdb to the early 2020s). Regarding the study in general: The transplants that recipients got were multivisceral, liver-intestinal, or isolated intestinal. Rather than being sequenced by the commercial service, samples from a few later patients were sequenced in-house on an Illumina MiSeq and processed with MiXCR. Every recipient was given anti-thymocyte globulin induction, then maintenance tacrolimus and steroids for 3 to 4 years. Graft-versus-host and host-versus-graft alloreactive T cell clones were tracked in the graft, circulation and bone marrow after intestinal transplantation using bulk TCR-beta CDR3 sequencing. To identify alloreactive clones, pre-transplant mixed lymphocyte reaction products were sequenced and then compared with unstimulated pre-transplant donor and recipient T cells. A peak of at least 4% donor T cells among recipient peripheral blood mononuclear cells was the definition used for donor T cell macrochimerism. The cohort enrolled 24 intestinal transplant recipients, one of whom was a retransplant, and a few patients without pretransplant specimens were excluded. Beyond this particular receptor, the publication reports: The conclusions were limited by the relatively low number and heterogeneity of the intestinal transplant patients. Patients with donor T cell macrochimerism had high GvH to HvG T cell clonal ratios in their allografts. Peak levels of circulating GvH clones were associated with declines in HvG clones early after transplant. GvH clones were detected in recipient bone marrow, and some appeared earlier in ileal mucosa or blood, consistent with an intestinal mucosal origin.

Blood samples were collected up to 4 times in the first month after transplant and then at least monthly when available. The method behind the library was the immunoSEQ multiplex PCR assay. High-throughput TCR-beta CDR3 sequencing of genomic DNA from most patients was performed by Adaptive Biotechnologies. The study's own analysis went as follows. TCR sequencing data for around 19 patients were retrieved from Adaptive's ImmunoSEQ software; a few other patients were processed with MiXCR and VDJtools. Because the origin of CDR3 nucleotide sequences shared between donor and recipient could not be assigned, those sequences were removed. Alloreactive clones required at least 2-fold expansion over unstimulated cells and minimum CFSE-low frequency of 0.002% (template counts) or 0.001% (read counts). Clones detected in sequenced pre-transplant spleen, lymph node, or MLR CFSE-low populations of the donor or recipient were defined as mappable. The cumulative frequency of alloreactive clones was calculated as a percentage of all sequences, weighted by copy number. Not all clones reach the TCRdb copy of this immuneACCESS table, which keeps in-frame sequences only. Checked studies attribute under half of the gap to unresolved V genes and leave the rest unexplained. V and J calls and clone size come straight from that table; D and trimming were deduced from the DNA. This sample has fewer than 45,000 clones in its table, and over 75% of those were observed once. 3.5% to 5% of the sample rests with the top ten.

The CDR3, cysteine through phenylalanine, is 16 amino acids long. Only the CDR3 part of the read is kept: 48 bases, read in frame from the first base. V loses 6 bases at its end and J loses 3 bases; junction bases beyond the gene matches: 10. CDR1 is given as MDHEN and CDR2 as SYDVKM, both from the germline V gene. Sample: PBMCs, taken 524 days after transplant. The V and J segments used are TRBV28 and TRBJ1-5, with 8 bases matching TRBD1. The TCR comes from a human patient who received an intestinal transplant, so some T cells may come from the graft donor. The nucleotide sequence reads as follows: TGTGCCAGCAGCCCCCTAGGACAGGGTCACAATCAGCCCCAGCATTTT. Translation gives CASSPLGQGHNQPQHF. Outside the CDR3, residues come from the reference TRBV28 and TRBJ1-5 proteins, so the full variable domain is: DVKVTQSSRYLVKRTGEKVFLECVQDMDHENMFWYRQDPGLGLRLIYFSYDVKMKEKGDIPEGYSVSREKKERFSLILESASTNQTSMYLCASSPLGQGHNQPQHFGDGTRLSIL.